This T cell receptor beta chain was sequenced in a study of spatial heterogeneity in lung cancer. Study as a whole: In the raw reads, each unique TCR and UMI combination was present more than ten times on average.

One entry per CDR3 protein, called by TCRdb with MiXCR from the 5' RACE reads. Among roughly 26,000 distinct CDR3 sequences listed, around 5.8% were seen once. Time point: blood at routine non-recurrence follow-up after resection. The study sequenced unsorted whole RNA from tumor, nontumor lung or frozen PBMC. A few counts support this clonotype. V shed 3 bases and J shed 2 bases, with 9 bases lying between them. Germline CDR1 and CDR2: DFQATT and SNEGSKA (reference sequence). The CDR3 consists of 13 residues. This TCR was recovered from a male donor with early-stage non-small cell lung cancer. The chain uses TRBV20-1 and TRBJ2-3, with D uncertain. The specimen was PBMCs, collected at follow-up. The CDR3 here is CSASVSTTDTQYF. Written as DNA, the CDR3 is TGCAGTGCTAGCGTCAGCACCACAGATACGCAGTATTTT.